The entry below describes one T cell receptor beta chain. This sample was included in a study of blood T cell repertoires in COVID-19. V was clipped by 3 bases and J by 0 bases, with 11 bases between them. CDR3 length equals 15 residues. Germline V lookup: CDR1 MNHEY, CDR2 SMNVEV (reference sequence). Measured with immunoSEQ multiplex PCR; TCRdb has only the in-frame clones, and not every one. The sample yields some 130,000 clones, roughly four fifths seen once. The specimen sequenced was peripheral blood. The sequence came from an elderly man with acute or convalescent COVID-19. The chain joins TRBV27 to TRBJ2-5; D uncertain. The CDR3 nucleotides read TGTGCCAGCAGTTTGGGCAGATTGTACCAAGAGACCCAGTACTTC. As protein: CASSLGRLYQETQYF.